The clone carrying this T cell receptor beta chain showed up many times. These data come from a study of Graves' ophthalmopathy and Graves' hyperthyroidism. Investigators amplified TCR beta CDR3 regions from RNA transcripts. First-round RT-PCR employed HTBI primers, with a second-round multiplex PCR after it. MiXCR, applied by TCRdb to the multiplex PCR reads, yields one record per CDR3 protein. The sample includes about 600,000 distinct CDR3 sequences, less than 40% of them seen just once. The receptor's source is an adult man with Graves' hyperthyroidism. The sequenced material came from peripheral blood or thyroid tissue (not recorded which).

The CDR3 here is CASSFGTSGYEQYF. CDR3 in DNA: TGTGCCAGCAGCTTCGGGACTAGCGGCTACGAGCAGTACTTC. The chain links TRBV7-9 to TRBJ2-7; 11 bases align to TRBD2. J was trimmed by 3 bases and V by 3 bases; bases with no gene match: 1. Per germline, CDR1 SEHNR and CDR2 FQNEAQ (reference sequence). The CDR3 runs 14 residues.